This is a list of T cell receptor beta chains from one sample in a study of blood T cell repertoires in COVID-19. Data came from immunoSEQ multiplex PCR; TCRdb stores just in-frame clones and leaves some out. The repertoire holds about 100,000 clones, 92% seen once, with roughly 5.6% in the top ten. Sequenced sample: peripheral blood. The receptors originated from a man in his forties or fifties with active COVID-19. CDR3s include the opening cysteine and the closing phenylalanine or tryptophan. A D gene is named only where the DNA matches it firmly. Some rows mark clone size as missing; the rest say once, few, many or name a class of expanded clone.

clone_size: once
d_call: TRBD1
j_call: TRBJ2-7
v_call: TRBV28
cdr3_aa: CASMGGDRESYEQYF
cdr3_nt: TGTGCCAGCATGGGGGGGGACAGGGAGTCCTACGAGCAGTACTTC

clone_size: .
d_call: .
j_call: TRBJ1-6
v_call: TRBV19
cdr3_aa: CASSITSPNSPLHF
cdr3_nt: TGTGCCAGTAGTATCACCAGTCCTAATTCACCCCTCCACTTT

clone_size: .
d_call: TRBD2
j_call: TRBJ2-5
v_call: TRBV6-1
cdr3_aa: CASSVGTSGSGGGETQYF
cdr3_nt: TGTGCCAGCAGTGTGGGGACTAGCGGGAGTGGTGGGGGGGAGACCCAGTACTTC

clone_size: .
d_call: .
j_call: TRBJ2-4
v_call: TRBV21-1
cdr3_aa: CASQAGPLGQNIQYF
cdr3_nt: TGTGCCAGTCAAGCGGGGCCCCTCGGGCAAAACATTCAGTACTTC

clone_size: .
d_call: .
j_call: TRBJ2-1
v_call: TRBV19
cdr3_aa: CASSIQGSHNEQFF
cdr3_nt: TGTGCCAGTAGTATCCAGGGGTCCCACAATGAGCAGTTCTTC

clone_size: .
d_call: .
j_call: TRBJ1-2
v_call: TRBV30
cdr3_aa: CAWSPANYGYTF
cdr3_nt: TGTGCCTGGAGTCCCGCTAACTATGGCTACACCTTC

clone_size: .
d_call: .
j_call: TRBJ2-1
v_call: TRBV19
cdr3_aa: CASSWGGVNNEQFF
cdr3_nt: TGTGCCAGTAGTTGGGGCGGGGTTAACAATGAGCAGTTCTTC

clone_size: .
d_call: .
j_call: TRBJ2-2
v_call: TRBV5-4
cdr3_aa: CAFRGMPTNTGELFF
cdr3_nt: TGTGCCTTTCGGGGGATGCCGACGAACACCGGGGAGCTGTTTTTT

clone_size: .
d_call: .
j_call: TRBJ2-3
v_call: TRBV24-1
cdr3_aa: CATSDFDNTDTQYF
cdr3_nt: TGTGCCACCAGTGATTTTGACAACACAGATACGCAGTATTTT

clone_size: .
d_call: TRBD2
j_call: TRBJ2-7
v_call: TRBV30
cdr3_aa: CAWSQGPLSGRNYEQYF
cdr3_nt: TGTGCCTGGAGCCAGGGCCCCCTCAGCGGGAGGAACTACGAGCAGTACTTC

clone_size: .
d_call: .
j_call: TRBJ1-5
v_call: TRBV6-5
cdr3_aa: CASSYTGGPNQPQHF
cdr3_nt: TGTGCCAGCAGTTACACTGGTGGGCCCAATCAGCCCCAGCATTTT

clone_size: .
d_call: TRBD1
j_call: TRBJ2-1
v_call: TRBV29-1
cdr3_aa: CSVGQGRANEQFF
cdr3_nt: TGCAGCGTTGGACAGGGCAGAGCCAATGAGCAGTTCTTC

clone_size: few
d_call: TRBD1
j_call: TRBJ1-2
v_call: TRBV24-1
cdr3_aa: CATSDFRGRGYTF
cdr3_nt: TGTGCCACCAGTGATTTCAGGGGGAGAGGCTACACCTTC

clone_size: .
d_call: .
j_call: TRBJ1-5
v_call: TRBV19
cdr3_aa: CASSILGQGGQPQHF
cdr3_nt: TGTGCCAGTAGTATTTTGGGGCAGGGAGGACAGCCCCAGCATTTT

clone_size: .
d_call: TRBD2
j_call: TRBJ2-2
v_call: TRBV15
cdr3_aa: CATRDTGGVTGELFF
cdr3_nt: TGTGCCACCAGGGACACCGGGGGGGTCACCGGGGAGCTGTTTTTT

clone_size: .
d_call: TRBD2
j_call: TRBJ2-1
v_call: TRBV11-3
cdr3_aa: CASSLTPGLAGRGNEQFF
cdr3_nt: TGTGCCAGCAGCCTCACCCCGGGACTAGCGGGACGGGGCAATGAGCAGTTCTTC

clone_size: .
d_call: TRBD1
j_call: TRBJ2-2
v_call: TRBV19
cdr3_aa: CASRWTGETGELFF
cdr3_nt: TGTGCCAGTAGATGGACAGGGGAAACCGGGGAGCTGTTTTTT

clone_size: .
d_call: .
j_call: TRBJ1-2
v_call: TRBV5-4
cdr3_aa: CASSLAKQSYGYTF
cdr3_nt: TGTGCCAGCAGCTTGGCCAAACAGAGCTATGGCTACACCTTC

clone_size: .
d_call: TRBD1
j_call: TRBJ1-1
v_call: TRBV19
cdr3_aa: CASSISHRGNTEAFF
cdr3_nt: TGTGCCAGTAGTATCTCCCACAGGGGGAACACTGAAGCTTTCTTT

clone_size: .
d_call: .
j_call: TRBJ2-6
v_call: TRBV11-2
cdr3_aa: CASSLGPRSGANVLTF
cdr3_nt: TGTGCCAGCAGCTTAGGCCCGCGGTCTGGGGCCAACGTCCTGACTTTC

clone_size: .
d_call: .
j_call: TRBJ1-1
v_call: TRBV28
cdr3_aa: CASSLIAGLNTEAFF
cdr3_nt: TGTGCCAGCAGTTTAATTGCAGGGCTGAACACTGAAGCTTTCTTT

clone_size: .
d_call: .
j_call: TRBJ2-7
v_call: TRBV21-1
cdr3_aa: CASSKGKGELYEQYF
cdr3_nt: TGTGCCAGCAGCAAAGGTAAGGGGGAACTCTACGAGCAGTACTTC

clone_size: .
d_call: .
j_call: TRBJ2-5
v_call: TRBV2
cdr3_aa: CASRPSEGNQETQYF
cdr3_nt: TGTGCCAGCAGGCCCTCCGAGGGAAACCAAGAGACCCAGTACTTC

clone_size: .
d_call: TRBD1
j_call: TRBJ1-2
v_call: TRBV29-1
cdr3_aa: CSERQGPGYTF
cdr3_nt: TGCAGCGAAAGACAGGGCCCTGGCTACACCTTC

clone_size: .
d_call: TRBD2
j_call: TRBJ2-1
v_call: TRBV27
cdr3_aa: CASSLKRELSNEQFF
cdr3_nt: TGTGCCAGCAGTTTAAAGCGGGAGTTGAGCAATGAGCAGTTCTTC

clone_size: .
d_call: TRBD1
j_call: TRBJ1-1
v_call: TRBV5-1
cdr3_aa: CASSIQGADEAFF
cdr3_nt: TGCGCCAGCAGCATACAGGGGGCGGATGAAGCTTTCTTT

clone_size: .
d_call: .
j_call: TRBJ1-6
v_call: TRBV2
cdr3_aa: CASSEQGVDNSPLHF
cdr3_nt: TGTGCCAGCAGTGAACAGGGTGTGGATAATTCACCCCTCCACTTT

clone_size: .
d_call: .
j_call: TRBJ2-1
v_call: TRBV5-1
cdr3_aa: CASSLWGDEQFF
cdr3_nt: TGCGCCAGCAGCTTGTGGGGGGATGAGCAGTTCTTC

clone_size: .
d_call: .
j_call: TRBJ2-3
v_call: TRBV6-1
cdr3_aa: CASSDPSGTDTQYF
cdr3_nt: TGTGCCAGCAGTGACCCCAGCGGAACAGATACGCAGTATTTT

clone_size: .
d_call: TRBD2
j_call: TRBJ2-2
v_call: TRBV7-8
cdr3_aa: CASSLRGLAGAPGELFF
cdr3_nt: TGTGCCAGCAGCTTGAGGGGACTAGCGGGAGCGCCCGGGGAGCTGTTTTTT

clone_size: .
d_call: .
j_call: TRBJ1-1
v_call: TRBV11-2
cdr3_aa: CASGLTAALSEAFF
cdr3_nt: TGTGCCAGCGGGCTCACAGCGGCGTTAAGTGAAGCTTTCTTT

clone_size: .
d_call: .
j_call: TRBJ1-4
v_call: TRBV6-6
cdr3_aa: CASKPATGRGNEKLFF
cdr3_nt: TGTGCCAGTAAACCGGCCACAGGGAGGGGTAATGAAAAACTGTTTTTT

clone_size: once
d_call: .
j_call: TRBJ2-5
v_call: TRBV19
cdr3_aa: CASSISDRWETQYF
cdr3_nt: TGTGCCAGTAGTATATCTGATCGGTGGGAGACCCAGTACTTC

clone_size: .
d_call: .
j_call: TRBJ2-7
v_call: TRBV4-1
cdr3_aa: CASSQETGLREQYF
cdr3_nt: TGCGCCAGCAGCCAAGAAACAGGATTAAGGGAGCAGTACTTC

clone_size: once
d_call: .
j_call: TRBJ1-6
v_call: TRBV5-6
cdr3_aa: CASSLARQGHIPLHF
cdr3_nt: TGTGCCAGCAGCTTGGCCCGGCAGGGCCATATCCCCCTCCACTTT

clone_size: .
d_call: TRBD2
j_call: TRBJ2-1
v_call: TRBV15
cdr3_aa: CATSARRSSSGRALYNEQFF
cdr3_nt: TGTGCCACCAGCGCCCGACGGTCCTCTAGCGGGAGGGCCCTATACAATGAGCAGTTCTTC

clone_size: .
d_call: TRBD2
j_call: TRBJ2-5
v_call: TRBV7-2
cdr3_aa: CASSSRGGLETQYF
cdr3_nt: TGTGCCAGCAGCTCCCGGGGAGGGCTGGAGACCCAGTACTTC

clone_size: .
d_call: .
j_call: TRBJ2-3
v_call: TRBV3-1/TRBV3-2
cdr3_aa: CASSHGAGRLSGTDTQYF
cdr3_nt: TGTGCCAGCAGCCACGGGGCGGGACGGTTGTCGGGCACAGATACGCAGTATTTT

clone_size: .
d_call: TRBD2
j_call: TRBJ2-7
v_call: TRBV6-1
cdr3_aa: CASSESPAGAKSYF
cdr3_nt: TGTGCCAGCAGTGAAAGCCCAGCGGGAGCTAAGTCGTACTTC

clone_size: once
d_call: .
j_call: TRBJ1-5
v_call: TRBV11-2
cdr3_aa: CASSLGGFNQPQHF
cdr3_nt: TGTGCCAGCAGCCTTGGGGGCTTCAATCAGCCCCAGCATTTT

clone_size: .
d_call: TRBD2
j_call: TRBJ2-7
v_call: TRBV15
cdr3_aa: CATSRDGTSGDEQYF
cdr3_nt: TGTGCCACCAGCAGAGACGGGACTAGCGGAGACGAGCAGTACTTC

clone_size: .
d_call: TRBD2
j_call: TRBJ2-5
v_call: TRBV6-5
cdr3_aa: CASRSGVKTQYF
cdr3_nt: TGTGCCAGCAGAAGCGGGGTTAAGACCCAGTACTTC

clone_size: .
d_call: .
j_call: TRBJ1-6
v_call: TRBV5-1
cdr3_aa: CASSPTPGNSPLHF
cdr3_nt: TGCGCCAGCAGCCCAACCCCGGGGAATTCACCCCTCCACTTT

clone_size: .
d_call: .
j_call: TRBJ2-1
v_call: TRBV5-1
cdr3_aa: CASSLVTSTDEQFF
cdr3_nt: TGCGCCAGCAGCTTGGTAACTAGTACCGATGAGCAGTTCTTC

clone_size: .
d_call: .
j_call: TRBJ2-5
v_call: TRBV27
cdr3_aa: CASSSLGRQETQYF
cdr3_nt: TGTGCCAGCAGTTCTCTGGGGCGGCAAGAGACCCAGTACTTC